These 14 T cell receptor beta chains originate from one sample sequenced in a study of response to subunit inactivated influenza vaccine. A single record per CDR3 protein comes from TCRdb applying MiXCR to the RT-PCR reads. The data hold 500,000 to 700,000 distinct CDR3 sequences, with roughly 25% observed a single time. These records were also assigned to another study, of T cells expressing NK-cell markers. That source notes: The authors made TCR beta cDNA libraries by 5'RACE template switching. This switching added a universal primer site and UMIs.

The material was CD4+ T cells sorted from PBMCs, obtained 11 to 12 days after vaccination. The receptor source for this set is a man between 45 and 60 years old who received an inactivated influenza vaccine.

In this sample, this clonotype turned up many times. The J gene is TRBJ2-7, the V gene TRBV18; TRBD2 matches 10 bases. The CDR3 runs 15 residues. The germline CDR1 and CDR2 sequences are KGHSH and LQKENI. Trimming took 3 bases from V and 7 from J; bases not matched to a gene: 9. CDR3 sequence (DNA): TGTGCCAGCTCACCCGAGCGGGAGGGGATGTGGGAGCAGTACTTC. Translating gives CASSPEREGMWEQYF.

This sequence joins TRBV20-1 and TRBJ1-1; D unclear. The CDR3 has 13 amino acids. Per germline, CDR1 DFQATT and CDR2 SNEGSKA (reference sequence). The V gene lost 4 bases and the J gene lost 0 bases, with 9 bases spanning the gap. DNA for the CDR3: TGCAGTGCTATTGGAGCCTTGAACACTGAAGCTTTCTTT. Its translation is CSAIGALNTEAFF.

This clonotype has a handful of counts. The chain carries TRBV5-1 and TRBJ1-1, with 8 bases identical to TRBD1. V lost 7 bases, J lost 1 base, and 6 bases stayed unmatched. This CDR3 region has 14 residues. CDR1 SGHRS and CDR2 YFSETQ come from the germline V gene. The chain's CDR3 is CASGAGGSNTEAFF. In DNA form, the CDR3 reads TGCGCCAGCGGGGCAGGGGGCTCGAACACTGAAGCTTTCTTT.

This clonotype turned up a few times. The chain has TRBV4-2 and TRBJ2-2; D may correspond to TRBD1 or TRBD2 (5 bases each). The CDR3 totals 15 residues. Germline CDR1 reads LGHNA; CDR2 reads YNFKEQ. V lost 0 bases and J lost 7, with 12 bases in between. CDR3 nucleotide sequence: TGTGCCAGCAGCCAAGATCGAGGGGCCGGCGGGGAGCTGTTTTTT. Translation: CASSQDRGAGGELFF.

This clonotype has just a few counts. This chain links TRBV18 with TRBJ2-7; D is undetermined. This CDR3 is 13 amino acids long. Germline CDR1 KGHSH, CDR2 LQKENI. The V and J ends lost 3 bases and 2 bases respectively, with 8 bases between them. The CDR3: CASSPVQTYEQYF. The CDR3 bases are TGTGCCAGCTCACCGGTTCAGACCTACGAGCAGTACTTC.

The chain couples TRBV3-1 to TRBJ1-6, with D possibly being TRBD1 (5 bases). Germline loops: CDR1 LGHDT, CDR2 YNNKEL (reference sequence). V gave up 7 bases and J gave up 10 bases, with 17 bases separating them. The CDR3 contains 14 residues. In DNA form, the CDR3 reads TGTGCCAGCACCCTGCGAGGGGTAGGATCACCCCTCCACTTT. Translation: CASTLRGVGSPLHF.

This chain uses TRBV20-1 with TRBJ2-5, with a weak D call TRBD2 (6 bases). This CDR3 region has 12 residues. Germline CDR1 and CDR2: DFQATT and SNEGSKA (reference sequence). Deletions cut 3 bases from V and 7 bases from J, with 12 bases between. The CDR3 reads CSASPRRGTQYF. Here the CDR3 DNA reads TGCAGTGCTAGCCCCCGGAGGGGGACCCAGTACTTC.

The rearrangement links TRBV12-3 or TRBV12-4 to TRBJ1-1, with a tentative D call TRBD1 (5 bases). V was cut by 6 bases and J by 1 base, with 12 bases left in between. This CDR3 spans 14 amino acids. The CDR3 loop reads CASRAGWENTEAFF. The DNA of the CDR3 is TGTGCCAGCAGGGCAGGGTGGGAGAACACTGAAGCTTTCTTT.

The rearrangement links TRBV7-8 to TRBJ2-1, with TRBD2 matching 12 bases. With 6 bases clipped from V and 2 bases from J, the junction kept 8 bases outside the gene matches. Germline CDR1 reads SGHVS; CDR2 reads FQNEAQ. The CDR3 is 17 amino acids. For the CDR3, the DNA is TGTGCCAGCAGTCCCGGGCTAGCGGGGGGGACCTACAATGAGCAGTTCTTC. This codes for CASSPGLAGGTYNEQFF.

This clonotype was seen a few times. The chain links TRBV11-2 to TRBJ2-7, with TRBD1 matching 8 bases. The ends lost 5 bases at V and 3 bases at J; junction bases unmatched: 9. From germline, CDR1 is SGHAT and CDR2 FQNNGV. The CDR3 sequence is 15 residues long. CDR3 sequence reads: CASSPSGQANYEQYF. The CDR3 region has the DNA TGTGCCAGCAGCCCCTCGGGACAGGCTAACTACGAGCAGTACTTC.

V is TRBV9 and J is TRBJ1-2; D possibly corresponds to TRBD1 (5 bases). V dropped 3 bases and J dropped 8 bases, with 17 bases sitting between them. There are 14 residues in the CDR3. Germline V gene data show CDR1 as SGDLS and CDR2 as YYNGEE. The CDR3 is CASSASQGFGGYTF. The CDR3 nucleotides read TGTGCCAGCAGCGCTTCCCAGGGCTTTGGGGGCTACACCTTC.

This clonotype has just a few counts. The chain combines TRBV10-3 with TRBJ2-3; 8 nucleotides match TRBD2. Unmatched junction bases numbered 9, after V lost 7 bases and J lost 0 bases. In germline, CDR1 is ENHRY, CDR2 SYGVKD. The CDR3 loop spans 16 amino acids. This chain's CDR3 is CAITGGASGSTDTQYF. CDR3 in DNA: TGTGCCATCACCGGGGGGGCTAGCGGGAGCACAGATACGCAGTATTTT.

Written as DNA, the CDR3 is TGTGCCACCACCCGCACGTACGAAAAACTGTTTTTT. Its translation is CATTRTYEKLFF. V usage is TRBV15 and J usage is TRBJ1-4; no clear D gene. V lost 7 bases to trimming and J lost 8 bases, with 11 bases between them. CDR1 LNHNV and CDR2 YYDKDF come from the germline V gene (reference sequence). There are 12 residues in the CDR3. The full variable domain, in which reference TRBV15 and TRBJ1-4 provide the parts outside the CDR3, is DAMVIQNPRYQVTQFGKPVTLSCSQTLNHNVMYWYQQKSSQAPKLLFHYYDKDFNNEADTPDNFQSRRPNTSFCFLDIRSPGLGDTAMYLCATTRTYEKLFFGSGTQLSVL.

This clonotype was counted ten times or more. This CDR3 is CASRSGTGGGNQPQHF. CDR3 coding DNA: TGTGCCAGCAGATCCGGGACAGGGGGCGGCAATCAGCCCCAGCATTTT. The chain couples TRBV28 to TRBJ1-5; 12 bases match TRBD1. With V trimmed by 6 bases and J by 2 bases, 5 bases remained unmatched. Germline CDR1 is MDHEN and CDR2 is SYDVKM. CDR3 length: 16 amino acids.